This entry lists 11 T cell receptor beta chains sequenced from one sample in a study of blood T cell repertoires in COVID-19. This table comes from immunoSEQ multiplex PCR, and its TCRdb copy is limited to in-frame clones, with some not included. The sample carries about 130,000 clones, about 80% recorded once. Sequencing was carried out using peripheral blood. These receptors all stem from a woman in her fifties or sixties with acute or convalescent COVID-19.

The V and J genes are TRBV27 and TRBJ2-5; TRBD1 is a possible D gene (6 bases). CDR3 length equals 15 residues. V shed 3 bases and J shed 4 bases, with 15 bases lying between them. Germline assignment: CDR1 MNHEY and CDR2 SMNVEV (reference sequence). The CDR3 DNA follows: TGTGCCAGCAGTTTCAGCAGGGGTTCGGTAGAGACCCAGTACTTC. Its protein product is CASSFSRGSVETQYF.

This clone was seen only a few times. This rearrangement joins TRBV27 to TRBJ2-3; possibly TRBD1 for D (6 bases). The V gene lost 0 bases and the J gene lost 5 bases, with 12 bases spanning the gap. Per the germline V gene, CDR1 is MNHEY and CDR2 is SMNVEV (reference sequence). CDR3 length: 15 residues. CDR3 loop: CASSLSRGDGDTQYF. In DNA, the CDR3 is TGTGCCAGCAGTTTATCCAGGGGAGATGGAGATACGCAGTATTTT.

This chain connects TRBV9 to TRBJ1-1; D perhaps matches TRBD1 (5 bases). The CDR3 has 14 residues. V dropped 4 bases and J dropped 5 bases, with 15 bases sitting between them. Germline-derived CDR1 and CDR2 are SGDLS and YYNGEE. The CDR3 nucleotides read TGTGCCAGCAGCCCGGACCGGGGGTTAACTGAAGCTTTCTTT. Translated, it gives CASSPDRGLTEAFF.

This chain's CDR3 is CASSVGAGGMDGYTF. The DNA of the CDR3 is TGTGCCAGCAGCGTAGGGGCAGGGGGCATGGATGGCTACACCTTC. V is TRBV9 and J is TRBJ1-2; 8 bases agree with TRBD1. V shed 0 bases, J shed 6 bases, and the junction held 7 bases outside the gene matches. The CDR3 is made up of 15 amino acids. Germline V lookup: CDR1 SGDLS, CDR2 YYNGEE.

CDR3 amino acids: CASSRQGLNSGNTIYF. The CDR3 bases are TGTGCCAGCAGTCGACAGGGCCTCAACTCTGGAAACACCATATATTTT. The chain uses TRBV6-6 and TRBJ1-3; 7 bases match TRBD1. CDR1 and CDR2 from the germline V gene are MNHNY and SVGAGI (reference sequence). V gave up 5 bases and J gave up 0 bases; unmatched junction bases: 7. The CDR3 loop spans 16 amino acids.

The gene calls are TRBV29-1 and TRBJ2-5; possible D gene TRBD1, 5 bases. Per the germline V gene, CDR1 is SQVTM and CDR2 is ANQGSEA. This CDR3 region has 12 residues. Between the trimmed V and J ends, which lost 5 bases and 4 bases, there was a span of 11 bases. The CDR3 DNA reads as TGCAGCGTTTCCCAGGGTGGAGAGACCCAGTACTTC. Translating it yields CSVSQGGETQYF. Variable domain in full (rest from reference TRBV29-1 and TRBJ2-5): SAVISQKPSRDICQRGTSLTIQCQVDSQVTMMFWYRQQPGQSLTLIATANQGSEATYESGFVIDKFPISRPNLTFSTLTVSNMSPEDSSIYLCSVSQGGETQYFGPGTRLLVL.

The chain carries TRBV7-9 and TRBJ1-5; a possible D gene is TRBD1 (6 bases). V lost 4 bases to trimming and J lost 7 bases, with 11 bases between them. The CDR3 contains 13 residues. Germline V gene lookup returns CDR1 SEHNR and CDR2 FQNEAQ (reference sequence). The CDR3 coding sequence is TGTGCCAGCAGCTCACAGGGTGGACAGCCCCAGCATTTT. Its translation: CASSSQGGQPQHF.

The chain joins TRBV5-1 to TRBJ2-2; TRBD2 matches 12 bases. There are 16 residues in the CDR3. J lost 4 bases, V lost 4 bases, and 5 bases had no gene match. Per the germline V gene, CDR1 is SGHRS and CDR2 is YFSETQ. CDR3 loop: CASSITSGGSTGELFF. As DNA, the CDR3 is TGCGCCAGCAGCATAACTAGCGGGGGGAGCACCGGGGAGCTGTTTTTT.

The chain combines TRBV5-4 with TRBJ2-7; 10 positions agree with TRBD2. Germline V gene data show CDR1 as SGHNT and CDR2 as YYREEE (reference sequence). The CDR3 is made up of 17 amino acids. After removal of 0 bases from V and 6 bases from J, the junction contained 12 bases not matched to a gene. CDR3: CASSLGASGRASGEQYF. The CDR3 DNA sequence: TGTGCCAGCAGCTTGGGGGCTAGCGGGAGAGCGTCGGGCGAGCAGTACTTC. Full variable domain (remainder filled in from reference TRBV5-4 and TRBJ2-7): ETGVTQSPTHLIKTRGQQVTLRCSSQSGHNTVSWYQQALGQGPQFIFQYYREEENGRGNFPPRFSGLQFPNYSSELNVNALELDDSALYLCASSLGASGRASGEQYFGPGTRLTVT.

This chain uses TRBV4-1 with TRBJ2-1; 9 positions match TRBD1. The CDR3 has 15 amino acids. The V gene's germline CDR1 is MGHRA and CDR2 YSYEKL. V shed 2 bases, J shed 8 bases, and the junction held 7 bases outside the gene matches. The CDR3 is CASSQPGQGVYEQFF. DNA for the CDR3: TGCGCCAGCAGCCAACCGGGACAGGGAGTTTATGAGCAGTTCTTC.

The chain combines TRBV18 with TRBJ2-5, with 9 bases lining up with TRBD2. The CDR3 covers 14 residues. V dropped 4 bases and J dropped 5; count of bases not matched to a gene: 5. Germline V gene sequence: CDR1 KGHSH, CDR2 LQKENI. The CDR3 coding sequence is TGTGCCAGCTCACTGGTAGCGGGAGAGGAGACCCAGTACTTC. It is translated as CASSLVAGEETQYF.